A single sample gave rise to the 24 T cell receptor beta chains below, sequenced in a study of blood T cell repertoires in COVID-19. Clones were read by immunoSEQ multiplex PCR, and TCRdb kept only the in-frame ones, dropping some. The sample holds some 250,000 clones, 80% to 90% seen once. The sample taken for sequencing was peripheral blood. These receptors were collected from a man aged 80 or over with acute or convalescent COVID-19.

The chain is built from TRBV5-1 and TRBJ2-3; 11 bases are shared with TRBD1. The CDR3 spans 17 residues. V trimming: 6 bases; J trimming: 4 bases; junction bases outside the gene matches: 13. Germline-derived CDR1 and CDR2 are SGHRS and YFSETQ. The CDR3 loop is CASTQLVGTGGADTQYF. CDR3 nucleotides: TGCGCCAGCACCCAGCTTGTCGGGACAGGGGGGGCAGATACGCAGTATTTT.

The J gene is TRBJ2-1, the V gene TRBV24-1, with TRBD2 as a possible D gene (5 bases). The CDR3 totals 17 residues. V lost 0 bases, J lost 0 bases, and 11 bases lay in between. CDR1 and CDR2 from the germline V gene are KGHDR and SFDVKD. The CDR3, as DNA: TGTGCCACCAGTGATTTGAGGGCGGGTACCTCCTACAATGAGCAGTTCTTC. It translates to CATSDLRAGTSYNEQFF.

The gene calls are TRBV6-1 and TRBJ1-3, with 7 bases lining up with TRBD1. CDR3 length: 18 amino acids. V lost 3 bases to trimming and J lost 3 bases; unmatched junction nucleotides: 14. Germline CDR1 and CDR2: MNHNS and SASEGT. CDR3 nucleotide sequence: TGTGCCAGCAGTGAGTTCCCCCCGACAGGGCCTGGTGGAAACACCATATATTTT. This gives the protein CASSEFPPTGPGGNTIYF.

The chain couples TRBV3-1 (or the pseudogene TRBV3-2) to TRBJ2-3; D possibly corresponds to TRBD2 (5 bases). This CDR3 region has 16 residues. Germline V gene sequence: CDR1 LGHDT, CDR2 YNNKEL (reference sequence). V was trimmed by 0 bases and J by 5 bases, leaving 15 bases between them. The chain's CDR3 is CASSQDLARAVDTQYF. The CDR3 nucleotides read TGTGCCAGCAGCCAAGATCTAGCTAGGGCTGTAGATACGCAGTATTTT.

CDR3 nucleotide sequence: TGTGCCAGCAGTAAGGACAGAGTCAATGAGCAGTTCTTC. Amino acid sequence: CASSKDRVNEQFF. This chain connects TRBV12-3 or TRBV12-4 to TRBJ2-1; tentatively, D is TRBD1 (6 bases). Trimming shortened V by 5 bases and J by 6 bases, and 11 bases separated the two germline ends. The CDR3 has 13 residues.

In DNA, the CDR3 is TGTGCCAGTAGTACGGCTAGCGGGAGCCCCTCGAACACCGGGGAGCTGTTTTTT. Protein: CASSTASGSPSNTGELFF. This chain connects TRBV19 to TRBJ2-2; TRBD2 matches 10 bases. Germline CDR1 is LNHDA and CDR2 is SQIVND (reference sequence). The CDR3 runs 18 residues. V lost 4 bases, J lost 0 bases, and 8 bases stayed unmatched.

The chain uses TRBV6-5 and TRBJ1-1, with 9 bases matching TRBD1. The V segment lost 4 bases and the J segment 13 bases; nucleotides outside the gene matches: 13. The CDR3 extends over 14 amino acids. Germline V gene sequence: CDR1 MNHEY, CDR2 SVGAGI. The CDR3 loop reads CASSFGTGKIVGFF. In nucleotides, the CDR3 is TGTGCCAGCAGTTTCGGGACAGGGAAAATTGTAGGTTTCTTT.

The chain employs TRBV4-1 and TRBJ2-3, with unresolved D. Germline V gives CDR1 MGHRA, CDR2 YSYEKL. The length of the CDR3 is 11 residues. Trimming cost V 0 bases and J 10 bases, with 5 bases left between them. As DNA, the CDR3 is TGCGCCAGCAGCCAAGATCATTCGCAGTATTTT. It specifies CASSQDHSQYF.

The J gene is TRBJ2-6, the V gene TRBV11-3; perhaps TRBD1 as D (6 bases). Germline CDR1 SGHNT, CDR2 YENEEA. The CDR3 totals 15 residues. The germline V and J ends were trimmed by 5 bases and 0 bases, with 8 bases remaining between them. The CDR3 is CASSRGSSGANVLTF. DNA of the CDR3: TGTGCCAGCAGCAGGGGGAGCTCTGGGGCCAACGTCCTGACTTTC.

The V and J genes are TRBV27 and TRBJ1-6; no firm D call. Trimming removed 4 bases from V and 5 bases from J, with 9 bases in between. The CDR3 has 14 amino acids. Germline CDR1 and CDR2: MNHEY and SMNVEV (reference sequence). In DNA form, the CDR3 reads TGTGCCAGCAGTTGGACTGGTGATAATTCACCCCTCCACTTT. It specifies CASSWTGDNSPLHF.

The chain links TRBV30 to TRBJ1-1; D may be TRBD1 (6 bases). V was cut by 5 bases and J by 0 bases, with 10 bases left in between. The CDR3 spans 13 residues. Germline CDR1 is GTSNPN and CDR2 is SVGIG (reference sequence). The CDR3 sequence is CAWGGQLNTEAFF. The CDR3 coding sequence is TGTGCCTGGGGCGGACAGTTGAACACTGAAGCTTTCTTT.

The rearrangement joins TRBV5-6 to TRBJ2-5, with D perhaps matching TRBD1 (5 bases). V was trimmed by 3 bases and J by 2 bases, leaving 14 bases between them. Germline assignment: CDR1 SGHDT and CDR2 YYEEEE. The CDR3 has 15 amino acids. The DNA for the CDR3 is TGTGCCAGCAGCTCGTACAGGAATGGACAAGAGACCCAGTACTTC. It is translated as CASSSYRNGQETQYF. The full variable domain, its missing parts supplied by reference TRBV5-6 and TRBJ2-5, is DAGVTQSPTHLIKTRGQQVTLRCSPKSGHDTVSWYQQALGQGPQFIFQYYEEEERQRGNFPDRFSGHQFPNYSSELNVNALLLGDSALYLCASSSYRNGQETQYFGPGTRLLVL.

The chain links TRBV20-1 to TRBJ1-2, with D perhaps matching TRBD1 (5 bases). Germline V lookup: CDR1 DFQATT, CDR2 SNEGSKA (reference sequence). The CDR3 loop spans 14 amino acids. The V and J ends lost 3 bases and 4 bases respectively, with 15 bases between them. CDR3 region: CSASNRQPIYGYTF. The CDR3 DNA is TGCAGTGCTAGTAACCGACAGCCCATCTATGGCTACACCTTC.

V usage is TRBV6-5 and J usage is TRBJ1-2, with a weak D call TRBD1 (5 bases). CDR3 length: 12 residues. The V gene's germline CDR1 is MNHEY and CDR2 SVGAGI. The V and J ends lost 5 bases and 5 bases respectively, with 9 bases between them. For the CDR3, the DNA is TGTGCCAGCAGTCCGACAGAATATGGCTACACCTTC. Protein sequence: CASSPTEYGYTF.

The rearrangement uses TRBV19 and TRBJ2-3, with D maybe TRBD2 (6 bases). V gave up 10 bases and J gave up 10 bases, with 21 bases separating them. CDR3 size: 13 residues. Germline loops: CDR1 LNHDA, CDR2 SQIVND (reference sequence). The CDR3 nucleotides are TGTGCCATTTCACCCGGTGGGAGGACTGCGCAGTATTTT. Translation: CAISPGGRTAQYF.

The chain is built from TRBV7-2 and TRBJ2-7, with TRBD1 matching over 8 bases. With V trimmed by 5 bases and J by 4 bases, 10 bases remained unmatched. The CDR3 is made up of 15 amino acids. CDR1 is SGHTA, CDR2 FQGNSA, per germline. CDR3 region: CASSITGTGSYEQYF. The CDR3 DNA reads as TGTGCCAGCAGCATTACCGGGACAGGTTCTTACGAGCAGTACTTC.

This clone was observed once. V usage is TRBV5-1 and J usage is TRBJ2-7; 7 nucleotides line up with TRBD1. CDR1 is SGHRS and CDR2 is YFSETQ in the germline V gene. J was trimmed by 3 bases and V by 5 bases; bases with no gene match: 8. This CDR3 comprises 14 residues. The DNA for the CDR3 is TGCGCCAGCAGACGGGACGGGACAGTCTACGAGCAGTACTTC. Translation: CASRRDGTVYEQYF.

J is TRBJ2-6 and V is TRBV5-5; D is uncertain. The germline V gene encodes CDR1 SGHKS and CDR2 YYEKEE (reference sequence). The V end lost 1 base, the J end lost 3 bases, and 8 bases lay between the germline ends. The CDR3 is 15 amino acids. CDR3 DNA sequence: TGTGCCAGCAGCTTGTCCGGGTTTGGGGCCAACGTCCTGACTTTC. Protein: CASSLSGFGANVLTF.

The rearrangement links TRBV19 to TRBJ1-5, with 9 bases matching TRBD1. The CDR3 loop spans 13 amino acids. In germline, CDR1 is LNHDA, CDR2 SQIVND (reference sequence). V was clipped by 10 bases and J by 6 bases; unmatched bases: 7. CDR3 sequence (DNA): TGTGCCACCGACAAGACAGGGGGTCAGCCCCAGCATTTT. This sequence encodes CATDKTGGQPQHF.

The genes are TRBV9 and TRBJ2-7; 10 bases map to TRBD2. Germline loops: CDR1 SGDLS, CDR2 YYNGEE. The J segment lost 10 bases and the V segment lost 4 bases, leaving 11 bases of the junction unmatched. This CDR3 comprises 14 residues. The CDR3 sequence: CASSPNVLAGVQYF. CDR3 coding DNA: TGTGCCAGCAGCCCCAACGTCCTAGCGGGAGTACAGTACTTC.

DNA of the CDR3: TGTGCCAGTACCCCCTCGACAGCCAGTTATGGCTACACCTTC. Protein sequence: CASTPSTASYGYTF. This chain joins TRBV19 and TRBJ1-2, with a possible D match to TRBD1 (5 bases). V dropped 7 bases and J dropped 5 bases, with 17 bases sitting between them. The germline gives CDR1 LNHDA, CDR2 SQIVND (reference sequence). The CDR3 has 14 residues. The variable domain in full, with the rest retrieved from reference TRBV19 and TRBJ1-2, is DGGITQSPKYLFRKEGQNVTLSCEQNLNHDAMYWYRQDPGQGLRLIYYSQIVNDFQKGDIAEGYSVSREKKESFPLTVTSAQKNPTAFYLCASTPSTASYGYTFGSGTRLTVV.

This chain uses TRBV7-9 with TRBJ1-6; a weak D match, TRBD1 (6 bases). The germline gives CDR1 SEHNR, CDR2 FQNEAQ (reference sequence). V gave up 5 bases and J gave up 10 bases, with 18 bases separating them. CDR3 length equals 15 residues. CDR3 nucleotides: TGTGCCAGCAGCCTACCCACAGGGACGGGATCACCCCTCCACTTT. Translating it yields CASSLPTGTGSPLHF. Based on the CDR3 plus reference TRBV7-9 and TRBJ1-6, the full variable domain is DTGVSQNPRHKITKRGQNVTFRCDPISEHNRLYWYRQTLGQGPEFLTYFQNEAQLEKSRLLSDRFSAERPKGSFSTLEIQRTEQGDSAMYLCASSLPTGTGSPLHFGNGTRLTVT.

The chain links TRBV6-5 to TRBJ2-5; tentatively, D is TRBD1 (7 bases). The V end was cut by 2 bases, the J end by 2 bases, with 9 bases between. The CDR3 loop spans 14 amino acids. Germline V gene lookup returns CDR1 MNHEY and CDR2 SVGAGI. The chain's CDR3 is CASSYQGGQETQYF. The CDR3, as DNA: TGTGCCAGCAGTTACCAGGGGGGACAAGAGACCCAGTACTTC.

The V call is TRBV10-3, the J call TRBJ2-7; TRBD1 aligns across 10 bases. The CDR3 runs to 14 residues. Germline V gene sequence: CDR1 ENHRY, CDR2 SYGVKD. The V segment lost 2 bases and the J segment 4 bases; nucleotides outside the gene matches: 2. The CDR3 coding sequence is TGTGCCATCAGTGAGGGACAGGGGGTGTACGAGCAGTACTTC. Encoded protein: CAISEGQGVYEQYF.